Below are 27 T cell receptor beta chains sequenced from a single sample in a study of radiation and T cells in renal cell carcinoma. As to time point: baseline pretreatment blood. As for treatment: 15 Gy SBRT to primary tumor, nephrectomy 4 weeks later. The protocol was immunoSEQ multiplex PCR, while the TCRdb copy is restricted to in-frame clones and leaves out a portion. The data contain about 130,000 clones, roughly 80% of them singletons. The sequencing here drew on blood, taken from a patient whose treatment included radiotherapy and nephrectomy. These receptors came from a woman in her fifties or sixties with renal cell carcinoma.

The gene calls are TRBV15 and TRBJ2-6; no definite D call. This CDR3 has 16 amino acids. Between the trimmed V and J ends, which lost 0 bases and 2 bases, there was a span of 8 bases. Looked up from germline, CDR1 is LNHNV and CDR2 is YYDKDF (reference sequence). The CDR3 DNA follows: TGTGCCACCAGCAGAGATCCGAGTGCTGGGGCCAACGTCCTGACTTTC. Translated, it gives CATSRDPSAGANVLTF.

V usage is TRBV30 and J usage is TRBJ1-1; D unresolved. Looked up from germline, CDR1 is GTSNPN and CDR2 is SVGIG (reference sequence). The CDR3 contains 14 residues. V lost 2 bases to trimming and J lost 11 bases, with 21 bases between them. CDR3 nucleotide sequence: TGTGCCTGGAGTAAAGGACGGGCCGAAGAGTATGCTTTCTTT. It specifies CAWSKGRAEEYAFF.

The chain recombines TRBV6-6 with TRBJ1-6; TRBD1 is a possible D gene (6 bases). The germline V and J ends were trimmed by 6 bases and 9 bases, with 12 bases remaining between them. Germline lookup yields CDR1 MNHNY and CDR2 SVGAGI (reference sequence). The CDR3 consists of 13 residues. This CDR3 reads CASRRDISSPLHF. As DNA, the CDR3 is TGTGCCAGCAGGAGGGACATCAGTTCACCCCTCCACTTT.

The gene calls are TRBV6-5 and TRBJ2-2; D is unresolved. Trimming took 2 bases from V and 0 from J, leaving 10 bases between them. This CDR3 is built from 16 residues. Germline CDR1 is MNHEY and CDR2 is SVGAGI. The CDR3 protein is CASSYPFGPNTGELFF. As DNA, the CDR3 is TGTGCCAGCAGTTACCCATTCGGACCGAACACCGGGGAGCTGTTTTTT.

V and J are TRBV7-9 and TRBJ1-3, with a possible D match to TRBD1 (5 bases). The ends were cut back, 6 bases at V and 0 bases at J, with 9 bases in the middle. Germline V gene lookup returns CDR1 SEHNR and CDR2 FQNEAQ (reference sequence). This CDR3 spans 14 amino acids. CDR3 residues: CASSSGLSGNTIYF. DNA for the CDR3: TGTGCCAGCAGTTCGGGGCTCTCTGGAAACACCATATATTTT. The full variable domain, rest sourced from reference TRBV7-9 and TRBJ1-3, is DTGVSQNPRHKITKRGQNVTFRCDPISEHNRLYWYRQTLGQGPEFLTYFQNEAQLEKSRLLSDRFSAERPKGSFSTLEIQRTEQGDSAMYLCASSSGLSGNTIYFGEGSWLTVV.

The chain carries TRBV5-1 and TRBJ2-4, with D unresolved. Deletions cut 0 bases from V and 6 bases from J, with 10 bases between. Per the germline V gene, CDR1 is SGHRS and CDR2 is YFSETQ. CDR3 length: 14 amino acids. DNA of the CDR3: TGCGCCAGCAGCTTGGATACGTCGGCAAACATTCAGTACTTC. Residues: CASSLDTSANIQYF.

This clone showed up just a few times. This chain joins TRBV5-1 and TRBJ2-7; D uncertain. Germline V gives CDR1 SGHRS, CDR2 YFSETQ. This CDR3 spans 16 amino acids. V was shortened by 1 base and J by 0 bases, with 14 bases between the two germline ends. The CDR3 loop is CASSLSVGSSSYEQYF. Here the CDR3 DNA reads TGCGCCAGCAGCTTGTCCGTTGGGTCCTCCTCCTACGAGCAGTACTTC.

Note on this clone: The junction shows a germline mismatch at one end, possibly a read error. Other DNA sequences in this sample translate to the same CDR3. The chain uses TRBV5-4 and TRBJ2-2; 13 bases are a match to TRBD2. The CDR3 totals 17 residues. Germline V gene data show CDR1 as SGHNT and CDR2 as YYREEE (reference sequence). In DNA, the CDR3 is TGTGCCAGCAGTTTGGGAGGACTAGCGGGAGTTACCGGGGAGCTGTTTTTT. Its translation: CASSLGGLAGVTGELFF. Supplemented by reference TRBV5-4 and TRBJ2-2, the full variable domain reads ETGVTQSPTHLIKTRGQQVTLRCSSQSGHNTVSWYQQALGQGPQFIFQYYREEENGRGNFPPRFSGLQFPNYSSELNVNALELDDSALYLCASSLGGLAGVTGELFFGEGSRLTVL.

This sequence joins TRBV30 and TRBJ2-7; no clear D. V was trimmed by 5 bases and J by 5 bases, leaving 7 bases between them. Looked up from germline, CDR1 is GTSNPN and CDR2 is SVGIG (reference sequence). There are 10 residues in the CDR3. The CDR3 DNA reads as TGTGCCTGGTCAGTCAACGAGCAGTACTTC. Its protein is CAWSVNEQYF.

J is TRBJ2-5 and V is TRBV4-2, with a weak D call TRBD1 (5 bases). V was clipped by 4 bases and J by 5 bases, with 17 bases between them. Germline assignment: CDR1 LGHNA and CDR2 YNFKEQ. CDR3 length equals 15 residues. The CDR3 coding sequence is TGTGCCAGCAGCCCTCAATTCCAGGGTAGGGAGACCCAGTACTTC. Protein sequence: CASSPQFQGRETQYF.

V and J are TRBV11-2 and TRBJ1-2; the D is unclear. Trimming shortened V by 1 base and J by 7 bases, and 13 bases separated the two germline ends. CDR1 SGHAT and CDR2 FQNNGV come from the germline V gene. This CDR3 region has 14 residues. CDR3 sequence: CASSLGAQLGGYTF. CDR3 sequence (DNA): TGTGCCAGCAGCTTAGGGGCCCAACTGGGTGGCTACACCTTC.

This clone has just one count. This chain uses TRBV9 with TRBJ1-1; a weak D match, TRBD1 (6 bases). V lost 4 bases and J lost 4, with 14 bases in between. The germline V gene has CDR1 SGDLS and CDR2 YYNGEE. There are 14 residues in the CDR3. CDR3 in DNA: TGTGCCAGCAGCCCAAGAGCGGGGGCCACTGAAGCTTTCTTT. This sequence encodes CASSPRAGATEAFF.

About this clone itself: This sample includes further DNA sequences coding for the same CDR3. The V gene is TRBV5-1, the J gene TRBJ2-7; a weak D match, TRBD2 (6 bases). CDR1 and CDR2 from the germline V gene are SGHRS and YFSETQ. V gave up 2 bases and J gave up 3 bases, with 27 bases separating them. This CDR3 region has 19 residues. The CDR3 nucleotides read TGCGCCAGCAGCTTAGGGAGTTCGGGGGACCTTGAAAGAAGCTACGAGCAGTACTTC. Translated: CASSLGSSGDLERSYEQYF.

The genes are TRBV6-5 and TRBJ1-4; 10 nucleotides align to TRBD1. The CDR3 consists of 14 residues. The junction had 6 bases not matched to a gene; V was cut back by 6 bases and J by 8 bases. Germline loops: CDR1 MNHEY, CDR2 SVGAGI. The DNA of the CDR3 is TGTGCCAGCAGGCGGGACAGGGGTAGCGAAAAACTGTTTTTT. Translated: CASRRDRGSEKLFF.

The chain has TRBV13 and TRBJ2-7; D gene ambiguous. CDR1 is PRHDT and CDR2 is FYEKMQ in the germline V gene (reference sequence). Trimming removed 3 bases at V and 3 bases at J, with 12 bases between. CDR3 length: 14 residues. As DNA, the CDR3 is TGTGCCAGCAGCTTGAGTGGAACCTTCTACGAGCAGTACTTC. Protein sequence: CASSLSGTFYEQYF.

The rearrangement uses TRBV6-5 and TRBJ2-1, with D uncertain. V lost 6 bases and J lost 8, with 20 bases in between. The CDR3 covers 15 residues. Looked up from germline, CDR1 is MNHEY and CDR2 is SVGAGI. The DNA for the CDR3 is TGTGCCAGCAGCCGCCGAGAGGATGGGTCAGATGAGCAGTTCTTC. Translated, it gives CASSRREDGSDEQFF.

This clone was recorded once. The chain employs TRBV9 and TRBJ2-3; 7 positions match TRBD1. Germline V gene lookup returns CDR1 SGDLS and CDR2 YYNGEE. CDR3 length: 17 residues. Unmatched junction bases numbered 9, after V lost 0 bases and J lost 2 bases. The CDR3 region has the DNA TGTGCCAGCAGCGTAGCTATAGGGACAGCCTACACAGATACGCAGTATTTT. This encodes CASSVAIGTAYTDTQYF.

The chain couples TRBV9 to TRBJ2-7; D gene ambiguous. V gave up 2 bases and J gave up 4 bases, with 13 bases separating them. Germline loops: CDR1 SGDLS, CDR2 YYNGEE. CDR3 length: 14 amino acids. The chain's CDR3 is CASSVGSLNYEQYF. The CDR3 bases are TGTGCCAGCAGCGTCGGCTCACTTAATTACGAGCAGTACTTC.

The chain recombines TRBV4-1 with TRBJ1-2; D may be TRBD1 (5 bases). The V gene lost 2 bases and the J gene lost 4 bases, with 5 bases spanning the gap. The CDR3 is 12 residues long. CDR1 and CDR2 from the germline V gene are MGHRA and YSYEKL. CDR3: CASSQQGYGYTF. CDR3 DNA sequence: TGCGCCAGCAGCCAACAGGGCTATGGCTACACCTTC.

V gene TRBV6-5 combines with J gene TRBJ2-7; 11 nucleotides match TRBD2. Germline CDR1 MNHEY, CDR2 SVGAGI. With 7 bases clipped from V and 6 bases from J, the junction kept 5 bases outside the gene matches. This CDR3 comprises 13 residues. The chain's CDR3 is CASNRLAGSEQYF. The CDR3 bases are TGTGCCAGCAATCGACTAGCGGGATCCGAGCAGTACTTC.

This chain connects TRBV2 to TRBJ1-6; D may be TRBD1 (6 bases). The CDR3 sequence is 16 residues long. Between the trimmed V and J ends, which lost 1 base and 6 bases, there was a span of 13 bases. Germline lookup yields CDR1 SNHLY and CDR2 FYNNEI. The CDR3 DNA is TGTGCCAGCAGTGAAGAGGCAGGGGTACCTAATTCACCCCTCCACTTT. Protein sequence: CASSEEAGVPNSPLHF.

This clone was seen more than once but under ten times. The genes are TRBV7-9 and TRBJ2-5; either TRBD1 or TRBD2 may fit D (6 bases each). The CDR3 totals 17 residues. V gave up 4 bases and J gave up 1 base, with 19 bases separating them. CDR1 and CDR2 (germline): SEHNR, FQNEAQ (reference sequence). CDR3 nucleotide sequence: TGTGCCAGCAGCTCCGGGGGCGATCCTCACCTCCAAGAGACCCAGTACTTC. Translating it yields CASSSGGDPHLQETQYF.

The CDR3 nucleotides read TGTGCCAGCAGCTTGGAGACAGGGAATGCTAATGAAAAACTGTTTTTT. It encodes CASSLETGNANEKLFF. The rearrangement joins TRBV11-2 to TRBJ1-4; TRBD1 matches at 7 bases. Per the germline V gene, CDR1 is SGHAT and CDR2 is FQNNGV. The CDR3 is 16 amino acids. Trimming at V came to 3 bases and at J to 3 bases, leaving 7 bases not matched to a gene.

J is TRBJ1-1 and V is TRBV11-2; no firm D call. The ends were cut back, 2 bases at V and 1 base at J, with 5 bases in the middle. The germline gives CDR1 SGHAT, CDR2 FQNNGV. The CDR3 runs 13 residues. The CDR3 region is CASSLFTNTEAFF. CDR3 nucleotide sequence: TGTGCCAGCAGCTTATTTACGAACACTGAAGCTTTCTTT.

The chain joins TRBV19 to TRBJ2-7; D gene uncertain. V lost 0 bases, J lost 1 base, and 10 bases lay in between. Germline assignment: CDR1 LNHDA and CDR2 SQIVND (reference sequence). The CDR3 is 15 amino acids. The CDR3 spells CASSIDEAASYEQYF. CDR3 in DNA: TGTGCCAGTAGTATAGATGAAGCTGCTTCCTACGAGCAGTACTTC.

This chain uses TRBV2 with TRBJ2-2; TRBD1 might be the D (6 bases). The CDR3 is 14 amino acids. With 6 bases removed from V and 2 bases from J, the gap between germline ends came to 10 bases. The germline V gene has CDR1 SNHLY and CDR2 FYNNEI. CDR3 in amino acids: CASRTGVNTGELFF. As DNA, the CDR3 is TGTGCCAGCAGGACAGGTGTCAACACCGGGGAGCTGTTTTTT. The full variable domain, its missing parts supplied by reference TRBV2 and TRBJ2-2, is EPEVTQTPSHQVTQMGQEVILRCVPISNHLYFYWYRQILGQKVEFLVSFYNNEISEKSEIFDDQFSVERPDGSNFTLKIRSTKLEDSAMYFCASRTGVNTGELFFGEGSRLTVL.

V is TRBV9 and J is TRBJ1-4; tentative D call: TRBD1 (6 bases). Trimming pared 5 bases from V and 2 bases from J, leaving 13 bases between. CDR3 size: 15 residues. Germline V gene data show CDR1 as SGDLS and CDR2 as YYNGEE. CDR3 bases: TGTGCCAGCAGTGGGGGCGGGGCGACTAATGAAAAACTGTTTTTT. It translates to CASSGGGATNEKLFF.